This TCR beta chain was retrieved from a study of blood T cells in healthy people across ages. This clonotype was observed a handful of times. Unmatched junction bases numbered 5, after V lost 6 bases and J lost 4 bases. This CDR3 contains 14 residues. Germline lookup yields CDR1 MNHNS and CDR2 SASEGT. Alongside a J-beta primer mix, a sample-barcoded 5' primer served in a second PCR lasting about 7 to 11 cycles. Each CDR3 protein is one row after TCRdb ran MiXCR on the 5' RACE reads. Of 600,000 to 1,000,000 distinct CDR3 sequences in the sample, just under 25% are singletons; the top ten hold approximately 3.7%. These same data were also listed under a study on T cells of mothers and their children.

The V and J genes are TRBV6-1 and TRBJ2-7, with 11 nucleotides matching TRBD2. The receptor comes from a boy younger than 18 in good health. What was sequenced was blood. In DNA, the CDR3 is TGTGCCAGCAGAGCTAGCGGGGGGAAATACGAGCAGTACTTC. This encodes CASRASGGKYEQYF.